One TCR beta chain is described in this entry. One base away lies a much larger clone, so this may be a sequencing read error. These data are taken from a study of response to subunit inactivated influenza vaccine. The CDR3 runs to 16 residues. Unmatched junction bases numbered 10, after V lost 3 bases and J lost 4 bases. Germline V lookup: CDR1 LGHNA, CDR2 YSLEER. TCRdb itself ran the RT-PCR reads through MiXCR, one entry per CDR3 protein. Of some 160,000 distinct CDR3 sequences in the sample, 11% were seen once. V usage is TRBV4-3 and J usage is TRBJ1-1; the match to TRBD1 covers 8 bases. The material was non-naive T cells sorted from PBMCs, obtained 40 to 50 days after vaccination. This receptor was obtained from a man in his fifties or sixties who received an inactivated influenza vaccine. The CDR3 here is CASSQKTGDGSTEAFF. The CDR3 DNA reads TGCGCCAGCAGCCAGAAGACAGGGGATGGGAGCACTGAAGCTTTCTTT.